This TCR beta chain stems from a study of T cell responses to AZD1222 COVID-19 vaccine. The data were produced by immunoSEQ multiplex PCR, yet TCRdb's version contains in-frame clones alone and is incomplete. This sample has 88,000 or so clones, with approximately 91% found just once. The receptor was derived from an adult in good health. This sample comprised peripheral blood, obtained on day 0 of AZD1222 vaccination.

DNA of the CDR3: TGTGCCAGCAGTGACCCGGACAGCCGCGGCTACACCTTC. Protein product: CASSDPDSRGYTF. The chain combines TRBV12-3 or TRBV12-4 with TRBJ1-2, with D tentatively TRBD1 (6 bases). The CDR3 is 13 residues long. V dropped 5 bases and J dropped 8 bases, with 15 bases sitting between them.